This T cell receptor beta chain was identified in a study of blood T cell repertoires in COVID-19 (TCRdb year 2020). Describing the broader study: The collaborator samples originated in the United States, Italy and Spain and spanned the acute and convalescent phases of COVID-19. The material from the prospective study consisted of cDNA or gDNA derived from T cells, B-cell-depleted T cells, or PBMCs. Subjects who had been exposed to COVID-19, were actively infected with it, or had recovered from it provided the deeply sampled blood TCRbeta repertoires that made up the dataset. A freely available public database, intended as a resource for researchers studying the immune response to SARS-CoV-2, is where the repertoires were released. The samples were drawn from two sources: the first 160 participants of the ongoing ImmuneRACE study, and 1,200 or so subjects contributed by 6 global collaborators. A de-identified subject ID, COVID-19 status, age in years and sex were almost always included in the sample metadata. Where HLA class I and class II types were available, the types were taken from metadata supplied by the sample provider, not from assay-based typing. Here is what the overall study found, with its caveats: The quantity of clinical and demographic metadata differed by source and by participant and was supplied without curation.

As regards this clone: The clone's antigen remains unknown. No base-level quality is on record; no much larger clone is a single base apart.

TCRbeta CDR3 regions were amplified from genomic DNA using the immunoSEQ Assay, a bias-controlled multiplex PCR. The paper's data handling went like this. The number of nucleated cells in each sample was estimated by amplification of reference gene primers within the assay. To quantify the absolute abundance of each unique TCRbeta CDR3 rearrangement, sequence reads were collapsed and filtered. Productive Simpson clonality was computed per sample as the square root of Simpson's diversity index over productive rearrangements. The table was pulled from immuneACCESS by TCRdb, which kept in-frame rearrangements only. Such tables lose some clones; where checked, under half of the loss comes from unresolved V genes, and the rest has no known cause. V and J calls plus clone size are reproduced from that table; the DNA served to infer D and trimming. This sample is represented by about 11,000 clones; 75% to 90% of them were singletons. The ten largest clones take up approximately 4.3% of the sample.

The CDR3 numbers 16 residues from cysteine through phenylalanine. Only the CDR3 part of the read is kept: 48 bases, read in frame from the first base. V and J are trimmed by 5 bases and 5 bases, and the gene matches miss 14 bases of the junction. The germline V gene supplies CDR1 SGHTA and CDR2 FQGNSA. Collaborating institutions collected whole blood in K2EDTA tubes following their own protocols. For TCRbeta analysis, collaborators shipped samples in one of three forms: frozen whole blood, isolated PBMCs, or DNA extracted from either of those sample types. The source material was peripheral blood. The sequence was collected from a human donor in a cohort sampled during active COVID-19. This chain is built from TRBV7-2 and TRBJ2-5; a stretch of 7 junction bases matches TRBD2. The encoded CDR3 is CASSPRPAGALETQYF. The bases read TGTGCCAGCAGCCCGAGGCCGGCGGGAGCACTGGAGACCCAGTACTTC.